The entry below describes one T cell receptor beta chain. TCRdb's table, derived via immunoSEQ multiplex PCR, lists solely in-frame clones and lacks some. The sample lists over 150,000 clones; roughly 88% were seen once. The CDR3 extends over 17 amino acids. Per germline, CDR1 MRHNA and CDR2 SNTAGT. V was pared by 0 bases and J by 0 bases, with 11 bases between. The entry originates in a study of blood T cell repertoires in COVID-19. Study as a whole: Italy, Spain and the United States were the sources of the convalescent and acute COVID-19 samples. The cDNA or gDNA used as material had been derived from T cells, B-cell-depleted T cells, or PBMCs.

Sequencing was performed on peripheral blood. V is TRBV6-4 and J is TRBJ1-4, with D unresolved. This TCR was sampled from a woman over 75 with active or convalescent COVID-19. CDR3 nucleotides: TGTGCCAGCAGTGACTCGCTCGGGGAAGCAACTAATGAAAAACTGTTTTTT. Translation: CASSDSLGEATNEKLFF.